A selection of T cell receptor beta chains follows, all from one sample in a study of post-analysis software for immune sequencing data. TCRdb used MiXCR to reprocess the PCR reads, holding one entry per CDR3 protein. The sample has under 200,000 distinct CDR3 sequences, 29% seen once. Source material: blood. Receptors were obtained from a girl younger than 18 with multiple sclerosis. The CDR3 runs from the conserved cysteine through the conserved F or W. D genes are given only for firm matches. A row's size may be missing; if present it is once, few, many or a size class.

clone_size: many
v_call: TRBV10-3
j_call: TRBJ2-3
d_call: -
cdr3_nt: TGTGCCATCAGTGTGTCCAGGAGGGGCACAGATACGCAGTATTTT
cdr3_aa: CAISVSRRGTDTQYF

clone_size: -
v_call: TRBV6-6
j_call: TRBJ1-2
d_call: -
cdr3_nt: TGTGCCAGCAGCCTCGGGGGGTTCGATTATGGCTACACCTTC
cdr3_aa: CASSLGGFDYGYTF

clone_size: many
v_call: TRBV28
j_call: TRBJ2-7
d_call: TRBD2
cdr3_nt: TGTGCCAGCAGTTTGTCCAGCGGGAGGGGGGAGCAGTACTTC
cdr3_aa: CASSLSSGRGEQYF

clone_size: many
v_call: TRBV12-3/TRBV12-4
j_call: TRBJ1-2
d_call: TRBD1
cdr3_nt: TGTGCCAGCAGTTTCGGACAGGTGGAAGGCTACACCTTC
cdr3_aa: CASSFGQVEGYTF

clone_size: -
v_call: TRBV6-6
j_call: TRBJ1-2
d_call: -
cdr3_nt: TGTGCCAGCAGGCCACAGGTAGCGGCCTCTGGCTACACCTTC
cdr3_aa: CASRPQVAASGYTF

clone_size: -
v_call: TRBV5-1
j_call: TRBJ1-6
d_call: -
cdr3_nt: TGCGCCAGCAGCCCGAGGACGGAGAGCTCCTATAATTCACCCCTCCACTTT
cdr3_aa: CASSPRTESSYNSPLHF

clone_size: -
v_call: TRBV15
j_call: TRBJ2-7
d_call: TRBD2
cdr3_nt: TGTGCCACCAGCAGAGAAGCGGGAGGTCGCTACAATGAGCAGTACTTC
cdr3_aa: CATSREAGGRYNEQYF

clone_size: many
v_call: TRBV18
j_call: TRBJ2-5
d_call: TRBD1
cdr3_nt: TGTGCCAGCTCACTGACAGGGGGCCGAGAGACCCAGTACTTC
cdr3_aa: CASSLTGGRETQYF

clone_size: many
v_call: TRBV29-1
j_call: TRBJ2-3
d_call: TRBD2
cdr3_nt: TGCAGCGTTGTGACTAGCAGTAGCACAGATACGCAGTATTTT
cdr3_aa: CSVVTSSSTDTQYF

clone_size: many
v_call: TRBV12-3/TRBV12-4
j_call: TRBJ2-4
d_call: -
cdr3_nt: TGTGCCAGCAGTTTCGGGGTAGCCAAAAACATTCAGTACTTC
cdr3_aa: CASSFGVAKNIQYF

clone_size: many
v_call: TRBV2
j_call: TRBJ2-5
d_call: -
cdr3_nt: TGTGCCAGCAGTGAGGCCCAAGAGACCCAGTACTTC
cdr3_aa: CASSEAQETQYF

clone_size: few
v_call: TRBV28
j_call: TRBJ2-5
d_call: -
cdr3_nt: TGTGCCGGCAGTTTAAGTAAAGAGACCCAGTACTTC
cdr3_aa: CAGSLSKETQYF

clone_size: -
v_call: TRBV12-3/TRBV12-4
j_call: TRBJ2-3
d_call: -
cdr3_nt: TGTGCCAGCACCCTATACGGCAGTATAATAGATACGCAGTATTTT
cdr3_aa: CASTLYGSIIDTQYF

clone_size: -
v_call: TRBV5-1
j_call: TRBJ2-4
d_call: TRBD1
cdr3_nt: TGCGCCAGCAGCTCAAGTTCCGGGACAGGGGGAAACATTGAGTACTTC
cdr3_aa: CASSSSSGTGGNIEYF

clone_size: many
v_call: TRBV5-1
j_call: TRBJ2-1
d_call: -
cdr3_nt: TGCGCCAGCAGCTTGGGTCCCGGGAATGAGCAGTTCTTC
cdr3_aa: CASSLGPGNEQFF

clone_size: -
v_call: TRBV3-1
j_call: TRBJ1-4
d_call: TRBD1
cdr3_nt: TGTGCCAGCAGCCCCCGGGACAGGGTTGAAAAACTGTTTTTT
cdr3_aa: CASSPRDRVEKLFF

clone_size: many
v_call: TRBV7-6
j_call: TRBJ2-1
d_call: TRBD1
cdr3_nt: TGTGCCAGCAGCTTAGAGACAGGGGCCTACAATGAGCAGTTCTTC
cdr3_aa: CASSLETGAYNEQFF

clone_size: many
v_call: TRBV7-2
j_call: TRBJ2-1
d_call: -
cdr3_nt: TGTGCCAGCAGCTTCATAAGCGCCAATGAGCAGTTCTTC
cdr3_aa: CASSFISANEQFF

clone_size: many
v_call: TRBV15
j_call: TRBJ2-7
d_call: -
cdr3_nt: TGTGCCACCAGCAGAGATCCGGCTAGCTACGAGCAGTACTTC
cdr3_aa: CATSRDPASYEQYF

clone_size: -
v_call: TRBV20-1
j_call: TRBJ1-2
d_call: TRBD1
cdr3_nt: TGCAGTGCCCTAGAAGCAGGGGGCAAAGCAGGCTACACCTTC
cdr3_aa: CSALEAGGKAGYTF

clone_size: many
v_call: TRBV12-3/TRBV12-4
j_call: TRBJ1-2
d_call: -
cdr3_nt: TGTGCCAGCAGTTTAGAGAGTAACTATGGCTACACCTTC
cdr3_aa: CASSLESNYGYTF

clone_size: few
v_call: TRBV20-1
j_call: TRBJ1-1
d_call: -
cdr3_nt: TGCAGTGCGGTACGCCTGGGATCCAACACTGAAGCTTTCTTT
cdr3_aa: CSAVRLGSNTEAFF

clone_size: many
v_call: TRBV5-1
j_call: TRBJ2-7
d_call: TRBD1
cdr3_nt: TGCGCCAGCAGCCCACCGGGACAGGGGGTTTTAGGGACCTACGAGCAGTACTTC
cdr3_aa: CASSPPGQGVLGTYEQYF

clone_size: few
v_call: TRBV4-1
j_call: TRBJ1-1
d_call: -
cdr3_nt: TGCGCCAGCAGCCCACAGGGATGGTGGACTGAAGCTTTCTTT
cdr3_aa: CASSPQGWWTEAFF

clone_size: -
v_call: TRBV7-3
j_call: TRBJ1-1
d_call: -
cdr3_nt: TGTGCCAGCAGCTTAGAGTTGAACACTGAAGCTTTCTTT
cdr3_aa: CASSLELNTEAFF

clone_size: -
v_call: TRBV5-5
j_call: TRBJ2-7
d_call: TRBD1
cdr3_nt: TGTGCCAGCAGCTCCCCGGGACAGGACTACGAGCAGTACTTC
cdr3_aa: CASSSPGQDYEQYF

clone_size: -
v_call: TRBV12-3/TRBV12-4
j_call: TRBJ2-3
d_call: TRBD2
cdr3_nt: TGTGCCAGCGGTTCCTACCCTAGCGGAGACACAGAAACGCAGTATTTT
cdr3_aa: CASGSYPSGDTETQYF

clone_size: -
v_call: TRBV7-2
j_call: TRBJ2-7
d_call: -
cdr3_nt: TGTGCCAGCAGCTTAGCGGCGGGCAGTAACTACGAGCAGTACTTC
cdr3_aa: CASSLAAGSNYEQYF

clone_size: -
v_call: TRBV12-3/TRBV12-4
j_call: TRBJ2-4
d_call: -
cdr3_nt: TGTGCCAGCAGTCGCAGATCGGCAAAGGGGGATGAGCAGTACTTC
cdr3_aa: CASSRRSAKGDEQYF

clone_size: many
v_call: TRBV5-4
j_call: TRBJ2-1
d_call: TRBD2
cdr3_nt: TGTGCCAGCAGCCCCTCTGCGGCTAGCGGGGGGGAGAATTACAATGAGCAGTTCTTC
cdr3_aa: CASSPSAASGGENYNEQFF

clone_size: many
v_call: TRBV6-5
j_call: TRBJ1-6
d_call: -
cdr3_nt: TGTGCCAGCAGTTACTCGAACCAGGGCGGCAGTTCACCCCTCCACTTT
cdr3_aa: CASSYSNQGGSSPLHF

clone_size: many
v_call: TRBV6-5
j_call: TRBJ2-7
d_call: TRBD1
cdr3_nt: TGTGCCAGCAGTACAGGGGTACCGATCTACGAGCAGTACTTC
cdr3_aa: CASSTGVPIYEQYF

clone_size: -
v_call: TRBV7-8
j_call: TRBJ2-7
d_call: -
cdr3_nt: TGTGCCAGCAGCTTAGGCCGGGCGGGGGCGACCTACGAGCAGTACTTC
cdr3_aa: CASSLGRAGATYEQYF

clone_size: few
v_call: TRBV7-9
j_call: TRBJ2-5
d_call: TRBD1
cdr3_nt: TGTGCCAGCAGCCGAAAATCAAGACCGGGACAGGGGGAGGATGAGCAGTACTTC
cdr3_aa: CASSRKSRPGQGEDEQYF

clone_size: few
v_call: TRBV24-1
j_call: TRBJ2-5
d_call: TRBD1
cdr3_nt: TGTGCCACCAGTGAATCCGGGACAGGGGGTTGGGAGACCCAGTACTTC
cdr3_aa: CATSESGTGGWETQYF

clone_size: few
v_call: TRBV28
j_call: TRBJ2-7
d_call: TRBD2
cdr3_nt: TGTGCCAGCACTCAGACCGGACTAGCGGGAAGGTACGAGCAGTACTTC
cdr3_aa: CASTQTGLAGRYEQYF

clone_size: few
v_call: TRBV28
j_call: TRBJ1-2
d_call: TRBD1
cdr3_nt: TGTGCCAGCAGTTCCCCACAGGGGCCTAACTATGGCTACACCTTC
cdr3_aa: CASSSPQGPNYGYTF

clone_size: -
v_call: TRBV28
j_call: TRBJ2-4
d_call: -
cdr3_nt: TGTGCCAGCCGCCCCTTGGACCTAGCCGGGAACATTCAGTACTTC
cdr3_aa: CASRPLDLAGNIQYF

clone_size: -
v_call: TRBV28
j_call: TRBJ2-7
d_call: TRBD1
cdr3_nt: TGTGCCAGCAGCACTTTGGCCGACAGGGTATCTGTCGAGCAGTACTTC
cdr3_aa: CASSTLADRVSVEQYF

clone_size: -
v_call: TRBV2
j_call: TRBJ2-5
d_call: TRBD1
cdr3_nt: TGTGCCAGCAGTGCAGGGGGCACCCAAGAGACCCAGTACTTC
cdr3_aa: CASSAGGTQETQYF

clone_size: -
v_call: TRBV5-1
j_call: TRBJ2-1
d_call: TRBD2
cdr3_nt: TGCGCCAGCAGCCTAAGTCCGGGAGGACGGGTCAATGAGCAGTTCTTC
cdr3_aa: CASSLSPGGRVNEQFF

clone_size: many
v_call: TRBV20-1
j_call: TRBJ1-2
d_call: TRBD1
cdr3_nt: TGCAGTGCTACCCCGGGACAGTCGCCGGGCTACACCTTC
cdr3_aa: CSATPGQSPGYTF

clone_size: -
v_call: TRBV27
j_call: TRBJ2-7
d_call: -
cdr3_nt: TGTGCCAGCAGTCCGGACGGCACCTACGAGCGGTACTTC
cdr3_aa: CASSPDGTYERYF

clone_size: many
v_call: TRBV4-1
j_call: TRBJ2-7
d_call: -
cdr3_nt: TGCGCCAGCAGCCAGAAGTGGGGGGACCTCGGGTACGAGCAGTACTTC
cdr3_aa: CASSQKWGDLGYEQYF

clone_size: -
v_call: TRBV29-1
j_call: TRBJ1-1
d_call: -
cdr3_nt: TGCAGCGTTGACAGGCTGAACACGAACACTGAAGCTTTCTTT
cdr3_aa: CSVDRLNTNTEAFF